The 10 T cell receptor beta chains given below trace back to one sample, sequenced in a study of blood T cell repertoires in COVID-19. Assay: immunoSEQ multiplex PCR; the TCRdb copy retains only in-frame clones and omits some. This table has roughly 250,000 clones, roughly 93% appearing once. The specimen was PBMCs or T cells enriched from blood (not recorded which). The receptors derive from a woman aged 40 to 50 with acute COVID-19.

V gene TRBV18 combines with J gene TRBJ1-5, with a tentative D call TRBD1 (6 bases). The CDR3 is 16 residues long. Germline V gene data show CDR1 as KGHSH and CDR2 as LQKENI. V was trimmed by 3 bases and J by 1 base, leaving 13 bases between them. The CDR3 here is CASSPKDRFSNQPQHF. The CDR3 DNA reads TGTGCCAGCTCACCGAAAGACAGGTTCAGCAATCAGCCCCAGCATTTT.

The V call is TRBV15, the J call TRBJ2-2; D perhaps matches TRBD1 (5 bases). The CDR3 length is 15 residues. Per the germline V gene, CDR1 is LNHNV and CDR2 is YYDKDF (reference sequence). The ends were cut back, 3 bases at V and 6 bases at J, with 14 bases in the middle. CDR3 region: CATSSEGARPGELFF. The CDR3 DNA sequence: TGTGCCACCAGCAGCGAAGGGGCACGCCCCGGGGAGCTGTTTTTT.

The CDR3 DNA reads as TGTGCCAGCTCACCACTGGCCACCGAATACGAGCAGTACTTC. It encodes CASSPLATEYEQYF. The chain has TRBV18 and TRBJ2-7; D uncertain. The germline gives CDR1 KGHSH, CDR2 LQKENI. The CDR3 is made up of 14 amino acids. V was shortened by 1 base and J by 4 bases, with 11 bases between the two germline ends.

The CDR3 spells CASSYFRERETQYF. Here the CDR3 DNA reads TGTGCCAGCAGTTACTTTCGGGAGAGGGAGACCCAGTACTTC. The J gene is TRBJ2-5, the V gene TRBV6-2 or TRBV6-3; perhaps TRBD2 as D (6 bases). Germline V gives CDR1 MNHEY, CDR2 SVGEGT. The CDR3 covers 14 residues. V lost 1 base and J lost 5, with 11 bases in between.

The chain combines TRBV14 with TRBJ1-4; no clear D. Looked up from germline, CDR1 is SGHDN and CDR2 is FVKESK. Trimming took off 7 bases at V and 8 bases at J, with 23 bases between the two ends. The CDR3 covers 16 residues. Here the CDR3 reads CASNKIGFTKWEKLFF. In DNA form, the CDR3 reads TGTGCCAGCAACAAAATCGGGTTTACCAAATGGGAAAAACTGTTTTTT.

The chain has TRBV13 and TRBJ1-1; TRBD1 agrees at 7 bases. The CDR3 runs to 16 residues. Germline V gene data show CDR1 as PRHDT and CDR2 as FYEKMQ (reference sequence). Losses at the gene ends were 1 base for V and 0 bases for J; bases not matched to a gene: 5. DNA of the CDR3: TGTGCCAGCAGCTTAGTGCCAGGGGGATTGAACACTGAAGCTTTCTTT. Translated: CASSLVPGGLNTEAFF.

CDR3 region: CASSRDRVGNQPQHF. CDR3 bases: TGTGCCAGCAGCCGAGACAGGGTGGGGAATCAGCCCCAGCATTTT. V gene TRBV28 combines with J gene TRBJ1-5, with TRBD1 identical over 7 bases. The V gene end was trimmed by 6 bases and the J gene end by 4 bases; junction bases not matched to a gene: 9. The CDR3 length is 15 residues. Germline CDR1 and CDR2: MDHEN and SYDVKM.

The J gene is TRBJ2-1, the V gene TRBV4-2; D might be TRBD1 (6 bases). Germline V gene lookup returns CDR1 LGHNA and CDR2 YNFKEQ. There are 14 residues in the CDR3. The V end was cut by 2 bases, the J end by 12 bases, with 17 bases between. The CDR3 spells CASSQTPHRVWQFF. DNA for the CDR3: TGTGCCAGCAGCCAAACCCCTCACAGGGTATGGCAGTTCTTC.

The chain links TRBV7-3 to TRBJ2-1; 10 bases agree with TRBD1. CDR1 and CDR2 from the germline V gene are SGHTA and FQGTGA. The CDR3 extends over 15 amino acids. V lost 5 bases to trimming and J lost 5 bases; unmatched junction nucleotides: 6. CDR3 sequence: CASSQPGQGNNEQFF. The CDR3, as DNA: TGTGCCAGCAGCCAACCGGGACAGGGGAACAATGAGCAGTTCTTC.

V usage is TRBV28 and J usage is TRBJ1-2; D ambiguous. V lost 3 bases and J lost 8, with 13 bases in between. Germline lookup yields CDR1 MDHEN and CDR2 SYDVKM. The CDR3 runs 13 residues. CDR3 bases: TGTGCCAGCAGTTTTCCAGCCGCGGGCGGCTACACCTTC. The encoded protein is CASSFPAAGGYTF.